This T cell receptor (beta chain) was profiled in a study of T cell responses to AZD1222 COVID-19 vaccine. V was trimmed by 4 bases and J by 4 bases, leaving 19 bases between them. This CDR3 contains 16 residues. CDR1 is MNHNS, CDR2 SASEGT, per germline. About this clone: Its antigen is not identified.

Assay: immunoSEQ multiplex PCR; the TCRdb copy retains only in-frame clones and omits some. The sample lists tens of thousands of clones; more than 75% were seen once. Overall study findings and caveats: Close to half of all spike-specific TCRs reportedly target regions of the variants that are unmutated. Across spike, vaccine-associated CD4 TCRs were found, dominant at 160-218 and 743-854. Just five or six AZD1222 recipients tested seropositive at baseline. Receipt of two AZD1222 doses was followed by a rise in Spike-specific TCR breadth and depth.

This sequence originates from an adult in good health. The gene calls are TRBV6-1 and TRBJ1-2, with a tentative D call TRBD1 (6 bases). The specimen comprised peripheral blood, sampled on day 0 of AZD1222 vaccination. The CDR3 nucleotides read TGTGCCAGCAGTGCCTCCTTCAGGGGCTTGACCTATGGCTACACCTTC. Translating it yields CASSASFRGLTYGYTF.